The present entry profiles one T cell receptor (beta chain) with its context. Categorization into cohorts depended on clinical history that participants reported. The protocol was immunoSEQ multiplex PCR, while the TCRdb copy is restricted to in-frame clones and leaves out a portion. The table lists about 180,000 clones, approximately 89% of them singletons. The sample belongs to a study of blood T cell repertoires in COVID-19. The material sequenced was PBMCs or T cells enriched from blood (not recorded which). The TCR was taken from a woman aged 40 to 50 with acute COVID-19.

The chain's CDR3 is CAISAQGFSYEQYF. The CDR3 coding sequence is TGTGCCATCAGTGCACAGGGGTTCTCCTACGAGCAGTACTTC. V and J are TRBV10-3 and TRBJ2-7; 7 nucleotides match TRBD1. V trimming: 4 bases; J trimming: 0 bases; junction bases outside the gene matches: 3. The CDR3 length is 14 residues. In germline, CDR1 is ENHRY, CDR2 SYGVKD.